This record covers a single T cell receptor beta chain. Its antigen is unknown. Sorted-subset replicate PCRs used 150 to 250 ng of genomic DNA. This amount corresponded to about 30,000 T cell genomes. Using immunoSEQ multiplex PCR, the repertoire was profiled, and TCRdb retains in-frame clones only, with some absent. The data hold some 1.4 million clones, with roughly 96% observed a single time. Per the germline V gene, CDR1 is SGDLS and CDR2 is YYNGEE. J was trimmed by 5 bases and V by 2 bases; bases with no gene match: 10. CDR3 length equals 16 residues. The data were taken from a study of shared clonotypes between healthy human individuals. Study summary: The study used three CD4 naive, three CD4 memory, two CD8 naive and one CD8 memory plate per donor.

Study conclusions and caveats: Rarefaction showed that sequencing of sorted subsets was incomplete (despite large depth).

The chain uses TRBV9 and TRBJ2-1, with 7 nucleotides matching TRBD2. The clonotype originates from a man aged 25-40 years in good health. The sequenced sample was naive CD4+ T cells sorted from blood. Subset in this sample: CD45RA+ positively selected. CDR3 nucleotides: TGTGCCAGCAGCGTCAGCGGGGCAGGGACTCACAATGAGCAGTTCTTC. The encoded protein is CASSVSGAGTHNEQFF.